What follows are 28 T cell receptor beta chains derived from one specimen sequenced in a study of B cell selection in AIRE deficiency. Sorting defined conventional CD4 T cells as CD4+CD127+. Sequencing was performed with immunoSEQ multiplex PCR; in TCRdb, only in-frame clones are kept and a portion is missing. The sample holds roughly 25,000 clones, nearly 98% seen once. The sequencing input was conventional CD4+ T cells sorted from PBMCs. The receptors were gathered from a human donor with AIRE deficiency.

This rearrangement joins TRBV4-3 to TRBJ2-4; TRBD1 agrees at 7 bases. V shed 3 bases, J shed 1 base, and the junction held 6 bases outside the gene matches. The CDR3 totals 16 residues. The germline V gene encodes CDR1 LGHNA and CDR2 YSLEER. Written as DNA, the CDR3 is TGCGCCAGCAGCCACACAGGGGCCGGGGCCAAAAACATTCAGTACTTC. Translation gives CASSHTGAGAKNIQYF.

This chain links TRBV5-1 with TRBJ1-1; 7 nucleotides line up with TRBD1. CDR1 and CDR2 (germline): SGHRS, YFSETQ. Trimming at V came to 4 bases and at J to 0 bases, leaving 3 bases not matched to a gene. The CDR3 has 14 amino acids. CDR3 nucleotide sequence: TGCGCCAGCAGCACAGGGGCCATGAACACTGAAGCTTTCTTT. Protein: CASSTGAMNTEAFF.

The CDR3 DNA follows: TGTGCCAGCAGCTTAGGCCAGGGTAGCGAGCAGTACTTC. This encodes CASSLGQGSEQYF. The V gene is TRBV11-3, the J gene TRBJ2-7; a weak D match, TRBD1 (5 bases). CDR3 size: 13 residues. In germline, CDR1 is SGHNT, CDR2 YENEEA. Trimming removed 1 base at V and 6 bases at J, with 10 bases between.

This clone was seen only once. The gene calls are TRBV25-1 and TRBJ1-2, with D hard to call. V shed 6 bases and J shed 7 bases, with 15 bases lying between them. The CDR3 runs to 13 residues. The germline V gene encodes CDR1 MGHDK and CDR2 SYGVNS. The CDR3 spells CASSLHLAFGYTF. CDR3 bases: TGTGCCAGCAGCCTACACCTGGCTTTTGGCTACACCTTC.

This clone has a single count. The J gene is TRBJ1-1, the V gene TRBV7-2; D is possibly TRBD1 (6 bases). From germline, CDR1 is SGHTA and CDR2 FQGNSA. This CDR3 region has 14 residues. V was pared by 2 bases and J by 4 bases, with 11 bases between. For the CDR3, the DNA is TGTGCCAGCAGCTTAATATCGGGGGCCACTGAAGCTTTCTTT. This codes for CASSLISGATEAFF.

The gene calls are TRBV6-6 and TRBJ2-3, with a possible D match to TRBD2 (6 bases). The CDR3 runs 14 residues. The germline V gene encodes CDR1 MNHNY and CDR2 SVGAGI (reference sequence). The germline V and J ends were trimmed by 0 bases and 2 bases, with 6 bases remaining between them. DNA for the CDR3: TGTGCCAGCAGTTACTCGCGGGACACAGATACGCAGTATTTT. Its protein product is CASSYSRDTDTQYF.

This chain uses TRBV7-6 with TRBJ1-1; D is uncertain. V shed 1 base and J shed 0 bases, with 9 bases lying between them. The germline V gene encodes CDR1 SGHVS and CDR2 FNYEAQ. The CDR3 contains 15 residues. In DNA, the CDR3 is TGTGCCAGCAGCTTAGGTAGGGTTATGAACACTGAAGCTTTCTTT. Its translation is CASSLGRVMNTEAFF.

This clone appeared once. The rearrangement links TRBV10-2 to TRBJ2-7; D is possibly TRBD1 (5 bases). V lost 4 bases and J lost 3, with 19 bases in between. The CDR3 totals 16 residues. The germline CDR1 and CDR2 sequences are WSHSY and SAAADI. This CDR3 reads CASSGINQGPGYEQYF. CDR3 sequence (DNA): TGCGCCAGCAGTGGCATCAATCAGGGCCCGGGCTACGAGCAGTACTTC.

This chain joins TRBV30 and TRBJ2-7, with D uncertain. The length of the CDR3 is 11 residues. V was trimmed by 0 bases and J by 5 bases, leaving 5 bases between them. CDR1 is GTSNPN, CDR2 SVGIG, per germline (reference sequence). This chain's CDR3 is CAWSVRDEQYF. CDR3 DNA: TGTGCCTGGAGTGTTAGGGACGAGCAGTACTTC.

This clone appeared a few times. The genes are TRBV6-4 and TRBJ2-3; no firm D call. The V end lost 0 bases, the J end lost 4 bases, and 5 bases lay between the germline ends. CDR1 is MRHNA, CDR2 SNTAGT, per germline. The CDR3 totals 13 residues. The DNA of the CDR3 is TGTGCCAGCAGTGACTCGACGTCAGATACGCAGTATTTT. This encodes CASSDSTSDTQYF.

The chain couples TRBV29-1 to TRBJ2-3; 10 nucleotides agree with TRBD2. The CDR3 has 13 residues. After removal of 3 bases from V and 4 bases from J, the junction contained 1 base not matched to a gene. Germline-derived CDR1 and CDR2 are SQVTM and ANQGSEA. CDR3 sequence: CSVDSGRADTQYF. The CDR3 DNA follows: TGCAGCGTTGACAGCGGGAGGGCAGATACGCAGTATTTT.

This chain joins TRBV6-5 and TRBJ2-1, with D perhaps matching TRBD1 (6 bases). The CDR3 is made up of 15 amino acids. Per germline, CDR1 MNHEY and CDR2 SVGAGI. V was pared by 0 bases and J by 8 bases, with 14 bases between. CDR3 coding DNA: TGTGCCAGCAGTTACTCGGGACACCGGTCGGATGAGCAGTTCTTC. This sequence encodes CASSYSGHRSDEQFF.

The chain links TRBV4-1 to TRBJ2-7; TRBD1 aligns across 8 bases. Trimming at V came to 5 bases and at J to 3 bases, leaving 18 bases not matched to a gene. This CDR3 contains 18 residues. Looked up from germline, CDR1 is MGHRA and CDR2 is YSYEKL. In DNA form, the CDR3 reads TGCGCCAGCAGCGCACCAGGGGGCGATGGCGGGAAATACTACGAGCAGTACTTC. Translating it yields CASSAPGGDGGKYYEQYF.

This chain links TRBV5-8 with TRBJ2-5; no clear D. CDR1 SGHTS and CDR2 YDEGEE come from the germline V gene. The CDR3 sequence is 14 residues long. V lost 1 base and J lost 5, with 12 bases in between. The CDR3 loop is CASSLKGMVETQYF. In DNA form, the CDR3 reads TGTGCCAGCAGCTTGAAAGGAATGGTGGAGACCCAGTACTTC.

This clone showed up just once. This chain's CDR3 is CASSYRAGMGKTQYF. CDR3 coding DNA: TGTGCCAGCAGTTACAGAGCGGGAATGGGAAAGACCCAGTACTTC. The chain carries TRBV6-6 and TRBJ2-5, with TRBD2 matching 7 bases. CDR1 and CDR2 from the germline V gene are MNHNY and SVGAGI (reference sequence). The trim removed 2 bases at V and 6 bases at J, leaving 9 bases unmatched. The CDR3 extends over 15 amino acids.

The CDR3 DNA is TGTGCCAGCACCGAGAGGGGGATGAGCACAGATACGCAGTATTTT. Its protein product is CASTERGMSTDTQYF. This chain links TRBV6-1 with TRBJ2-3, with TRBD1 as a possible D gene (6 bases). This CDR3 spans 15 amino acids. Germline V lookup: CDR1 MNHNS, CDR2 SASEGT. V gave up 7 bases and J gave up 0 bases, with 14 bases separating them.

This clone occurred once. This rearrangement joins TRBV6-6 to TRBJ2-1; D is ambiguous. The CDR3 has 12 amino acids. Germline V gene lookup returns CDR1 MNHNY and CDR2 SVGAGI (reference sequence). V lost 6 bases and J 8 bases, leaving 11 bases between the germline ends. DNA for the CDR3: TGTGCCAGCAGCCCTGTAAATGATGAGCAGTTCTTC. Its protein is CASSPVNDEQFF.

The chain has TRBV5-1 and TRBJ2-7; perhaps TRBD1 as D (6 bases). Between the trimmed V and J ends, which lost 4 bases and 3 bases, there was a span of 14 bases. CDR1 and CDR2 (germline): SGHRS, YFSETQ. The CDR3 loop spans 14 amino acids. The CDR3, as DNA: TGCGCCAGCAGCCCCGACGGGACATACTACGAGCAGTACTTC. This codes for CASSPDGTYYEQYF.

This rearrangement joins TRBV29-1 to TRBJ2-2; 8 bases match TRBD1. V shed 6 bases and J 6 bases; nucleotides not matched to a gene: 6. Germline-derived CDR1 and CDR2 are SQVTM and ANQGSEA. CDR3 length: 13 residues. CDR3 in amino acids: CSVTDRVAGELFF. CDR3 nucleotide sequence: TGCAGCGTGACGGACAGGGTGGCCGGGGAGCTGTTTTTT.

The gene calls are TRBV5-4 and TRBJ1-4; 9 nucleotides match TRBD1. With V trimmed by 7 bases and J by 6 bases, 7 bases remained unmatched. Germline V gene lookup returns CDR1 SGHNT and CDR2 YYREEE (reference sequence). This CDR3 has 14 residues. The CDR3 spells CASVRDRVHEKLFF. CDR3 nucleotides: TGTGCCAGCGTGCGGGACAGGGTACATGAAAAACTGTTTTTT.

The V gene is TRBV5-5, the J gene TRBJ2-3; 7 bases agree with TRBD1. V lost 2 bases to trimming and J lost 4 bases; unmatched junction nucleotides: 16. Looked up from germline, CDR1 is SGHKS and CDR2 is YYEKEE (reference sequence). This CDR3 contains 18 residues. The CDR3 DNA reads TGTGCCAGCAGCTTCCTTCAAACAGACAGGGTGGTTCCAGATACGCAGTATTTT. Encoded protein: CASSFLQTDRVVPDTQYF.

The chain uses TRBV7-8 and TRBJ2-5; D tentatively fits TRBD1 or TRBD2 (6 bases each). The length of the CDR3 is 14 residues. Looked up from germline, CDR1 is SGHVS and CDR2 is FQNEAQ. Trimming shortened V by 2 bases and J by 10 bases, and 17 bases separated the two germline ends. The CDR3 is CASSLLTTRGDQYF. The CDR3, as DNA: TGTGCCAGCAGCTTACTAACCACAAGGGGGGACCAGTACTTC.

The chain is built from TRBV5-1 and TRBJ2-5, with 8 bases matching TRBD2. J lost 0 bases, V lost 3 bases, and 4 bases had no gene match. Germline V lookup: CDR1 SGHRS, CDR2 YFSETQ. The CDR3 contains 15 residues. As DNA, the CDR3 is TGCGCCAGCAGCTGGGGCGGGGGGTACCAAGAGACCCAGTACTTC. Protein sequence: CASSWGGGYQETQYF.

This clone showed up just once. The gene calls are TRBV18 and TRBJ1-1; no clear D. CDR3 size: 13 residues. Germline lookup yields CDR1 KGHSH and CDR2 LQKENI. V lost 2 bases and J 11 bases, leaving 15 bases between the germline ends. This CDR3 is CASSPSTGPRAFF. The CDR3 DNA is TGTGCCAGCTCACCATCTACCGGCCCTAGGGCTTTCTTT.

The chain is built from TRBV7-3 and TRBJ1-3; D is unresolved. Germline lookup yields CDR1 SGHTA and CDR2 FQGTGA. Between the trimmed V and J ends, which lost 1 base and 4 bases, there was a span of 5 bases. The CDR3 has 13 residues. The CDR3 loop reads CASSLNSGNTIYF. CDR3 in DNA: TGTGCCAGCAGCTTAAATTCCGGAAACACCATATATTTT.

This sequence joins TRBV15 and TRBJ1-2; D is undetermined. The V end was cut by 0 bases, the J end by 2 bases, with 10 bases between. This CDR3 comprises 15 residues. CDR1 LNHNV and CDR2 YYDKDF come from the germline V gene (reference sequence). The CDR3: CATSRDNSLNYGYTF. The CDR3 DNA follows: TGTGCCACCAGCAGAGATAACAGCCTAAACTATGGCTACACCTTC.

The chain is built from TRBV7-2 and TRBJ2-2; D is unclear. Germline CDR1 SGHTA, CDR2 FQGNSA. The ends were cut back, 4 bases at V and 6 bases at J, with 9 bases in the middle. The CDR3 totals 13 residues. The CDR3 DNA reads as TGTGCCAGCAGCTCTGGGGTAGCCGGGGAGCTGTTTTTT. It is translated as CASSSGVAGELFF.

The chain employs TRBV28 and TRBJ1-1; 8 bases fit TRBD1. The V and J ends lost 4 bases and 0 bases, in that order; junction bases with no gene match: 4. The germline V gene has CDR1 MDHEN and CDR2 SYDVKM. The CDR3 is 15 residues long. The CDR3 DNA sequence: TGTGCCAGCAGTTCCCCACAGGGGGTGAACACTGAAGCTTTCTTT. Translated: CASSSPQGVNTEAFF.